This TCR beta chain was recorded in a study of T cell responses to AZD1222 COVID-19 vaccine. Looking at the study overall: Doses given second, at about 4 or about 12 weeks, were pooled. Whole-study findings and limits: Two AZD1222 doses significantly raised spike-specific TCR breadth and depth over controls. Spike-spanning, vaccine-associated CD4 TCRs were dominant at 160-218 and 743-854.

Germline CDR1 and CDR2: MGHRA and YSYEKL. V gave up 0 bases and J gave up 0 bases, with 9 bases separating them. The CDR3 consists of 16 residues. On this clone itself: Its antigen is as yet unknown.

The data were produced by immunoSEQ multiplex PCR, yet TCRdb's version contains in-frame clones alone and is incomplete. This table has some 91,000 clones, around 90% appearing once. The source of this sequence is an adult in good health. The chain links TRBV4-1 to TRBJ1-3; a possible D gene is TRBD1 (5 bases). The material was peripheral blood, obtained on day 0 of AZD1222 vaccination. For the CDR3, the DNA is TGCGCCAGCAGCCAAGATGCCGGGGGCTCTGGAAACACCATATATTTT. It specifies CASSQDAGGSGNTIYF.